The sequence of this T cell receptor beta chain was determined in a study of Ad26.COV2.S vaccination and SARS-CoV-2 variants. In the study overall: Ad26.COV2.S given intramuscularly, once or twice 56 days apart.

This sample's treatment: over 15 received Ad26.COV2.S at low or high dose, single or two shots; roughly 5 received placebo; per-sample allocation not given. Sampling was done on day 63 after the first vaccine or placebo injection. Adults aged 18-55 years in Boston included the donor. This clone was detected once. Its antigen is undetermined. Study results and limitations: Spike-specific responses of CD8+ and CD4+ T cells were reported to display substantial breadth after vaccination. It was vaccine recipients, not placebo recipients, who had the higher spike-specific TCR breadth.

There are 13 residues in the CDR3. Germline CDR1 and CDR2: MNHEY and SMNVEV (reference sequence). The ends were cut back, 1 base at V and 5 bases at J, with 7 bases in the middle. Produced via immunoSEQ multiplex PCR; TCRdb's table is partial and in-frame only. The data contain roughly 300,000 clones, 75% to 90% of them singletons. The receptor was isolated from a person aged 18-65 years who received the Ad26.COV2.S COVID-19 vaccine or a placebo. V and J are TRBV27 and TRBJ2-3; the D call may be TRBD1 or TRBD2 (5 bases each). Sequences were derived from peripheral blood, sampled in a trial of Ad26.COV2.S vaccine versus placebo. The CDR3 spells CASSLWGLDTQYF. The CDR3 DNA reads as TGTGCCAGCAGTTTATGGGGGTTAGATACGCAGTATTTT.